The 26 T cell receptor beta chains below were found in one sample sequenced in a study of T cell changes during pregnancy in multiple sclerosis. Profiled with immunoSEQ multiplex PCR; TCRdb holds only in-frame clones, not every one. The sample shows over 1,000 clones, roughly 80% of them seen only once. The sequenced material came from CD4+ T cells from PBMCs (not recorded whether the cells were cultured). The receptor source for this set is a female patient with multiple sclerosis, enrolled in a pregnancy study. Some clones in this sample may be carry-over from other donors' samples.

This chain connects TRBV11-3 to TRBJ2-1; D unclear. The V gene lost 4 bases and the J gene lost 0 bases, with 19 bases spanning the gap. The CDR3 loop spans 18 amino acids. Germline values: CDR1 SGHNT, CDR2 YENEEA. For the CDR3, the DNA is TGTGCCAGCAGCTATCAGCTGCGAGTGGTGAGCTCCTACAATGAGCAGTTCTTC. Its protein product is CASSYQLRVVSSYNEQFF.

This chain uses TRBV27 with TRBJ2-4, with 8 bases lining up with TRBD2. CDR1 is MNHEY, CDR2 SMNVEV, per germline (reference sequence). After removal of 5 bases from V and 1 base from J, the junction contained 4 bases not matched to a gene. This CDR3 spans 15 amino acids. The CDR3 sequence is CASSTRGGAKNIQYF. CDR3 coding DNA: TGTGCCAGCAGTACCCGGGGGGGGGCCAAAAACATTCAGTACTTC.

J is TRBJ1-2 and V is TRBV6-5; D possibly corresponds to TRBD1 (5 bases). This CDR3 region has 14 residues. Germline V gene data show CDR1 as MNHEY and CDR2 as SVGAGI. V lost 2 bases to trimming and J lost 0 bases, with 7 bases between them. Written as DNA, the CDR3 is TGTGCCAGCAGTTACGCGGACACTAACTATGGCTACACCTTC. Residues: CASSYADTNYGYTF.

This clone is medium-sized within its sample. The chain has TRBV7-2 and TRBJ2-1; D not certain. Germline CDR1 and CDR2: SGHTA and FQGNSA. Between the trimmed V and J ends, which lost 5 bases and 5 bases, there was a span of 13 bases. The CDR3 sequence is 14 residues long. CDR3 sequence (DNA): TGTGCCAGCAGCGGAGAGGTGGGCGACAATGAGCAGTTCTTC. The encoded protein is CASSGEVGDNEQFF.

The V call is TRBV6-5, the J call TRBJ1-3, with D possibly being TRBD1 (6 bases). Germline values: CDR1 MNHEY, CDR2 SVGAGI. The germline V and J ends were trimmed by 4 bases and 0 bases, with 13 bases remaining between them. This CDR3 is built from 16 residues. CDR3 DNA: TGTGCCAGCAGTTCCGCTTCAGGGGTCTCTGGAAACACCATATATTTT. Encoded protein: CASSSASGVSGNTIYF.

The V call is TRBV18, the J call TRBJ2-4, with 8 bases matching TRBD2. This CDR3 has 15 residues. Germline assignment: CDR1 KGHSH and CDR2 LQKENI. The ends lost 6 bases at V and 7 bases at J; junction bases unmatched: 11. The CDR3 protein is CASSPPSGGGNIQYF. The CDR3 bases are TGTGCCAGCTCCCCCCCCAGCGGGGGAGGGAACATTCAGTACTTC.

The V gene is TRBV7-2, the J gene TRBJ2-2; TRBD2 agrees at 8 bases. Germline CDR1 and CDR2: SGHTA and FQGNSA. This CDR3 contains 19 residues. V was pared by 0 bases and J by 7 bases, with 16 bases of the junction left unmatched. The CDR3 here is CASSLAFHSGSYRGGELFF. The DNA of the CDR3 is TGTGCCAGCAGCTTAGCGTTTCACAGCGGGAGTTACCGTGGCGGGGAGCTGTTTTTT.

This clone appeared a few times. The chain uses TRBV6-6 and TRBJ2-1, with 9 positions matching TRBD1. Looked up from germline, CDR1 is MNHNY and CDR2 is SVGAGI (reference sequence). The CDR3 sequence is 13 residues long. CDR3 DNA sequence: TGTGCAATCCGGGACAGGGCCTACAATGAGCAGTTCTTC. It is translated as CAIRDRAYNEQFF.

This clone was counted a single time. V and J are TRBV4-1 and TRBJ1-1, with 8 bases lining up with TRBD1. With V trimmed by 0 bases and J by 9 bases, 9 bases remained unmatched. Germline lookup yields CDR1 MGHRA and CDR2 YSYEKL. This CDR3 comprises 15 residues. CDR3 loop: CASSQEGQGPLKAFF. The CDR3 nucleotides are TGCGCCAGCAGCCAAGAAGGACAGGGTCCCCTCAAAGCTTTCTTT.

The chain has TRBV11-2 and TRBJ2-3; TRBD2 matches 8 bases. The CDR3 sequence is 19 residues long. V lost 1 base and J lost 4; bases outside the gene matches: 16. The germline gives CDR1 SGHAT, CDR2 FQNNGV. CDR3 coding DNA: TGTGCCAGCAGCTTAGTTGGTCCGGGACTAGTGGGGGGCCCAGATACGCAGTATTTT. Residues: CASSLVGPGLVGGPDTQYF.

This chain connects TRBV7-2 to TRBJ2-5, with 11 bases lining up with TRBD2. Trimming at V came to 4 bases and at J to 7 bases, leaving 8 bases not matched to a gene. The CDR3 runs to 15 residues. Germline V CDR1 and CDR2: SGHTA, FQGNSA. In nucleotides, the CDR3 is TGTGCCAGCAGCTCCCGGACTAGCGGGCCGGGGACCCAGTACTTC. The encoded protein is CASSSRTSGPGTQYF.

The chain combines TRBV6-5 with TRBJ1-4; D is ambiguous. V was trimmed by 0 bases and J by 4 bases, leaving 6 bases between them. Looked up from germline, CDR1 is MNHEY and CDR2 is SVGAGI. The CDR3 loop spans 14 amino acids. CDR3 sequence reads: CASSYSTGNEKLFF. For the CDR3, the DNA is TGTGCCAGCAGTTACTCAACGGGTAATGAAAAACTGTTTTTT.

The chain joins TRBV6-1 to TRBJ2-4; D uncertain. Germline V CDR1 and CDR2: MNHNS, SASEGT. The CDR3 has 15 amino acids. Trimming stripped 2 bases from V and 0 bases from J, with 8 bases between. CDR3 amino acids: CASSEQFLAKNIQYF. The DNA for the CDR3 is TGTGCCAGCAGTGAACAGTTCCTAGCCAAAAACATTCAGTACTTC.

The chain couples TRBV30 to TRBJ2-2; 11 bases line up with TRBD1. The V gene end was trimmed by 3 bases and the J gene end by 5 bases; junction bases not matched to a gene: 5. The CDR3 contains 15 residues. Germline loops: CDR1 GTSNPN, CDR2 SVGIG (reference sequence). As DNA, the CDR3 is TGTGCCTGGAGCCCGGGACAGGGGGAGACCGGGGAGCTGTTTTTT. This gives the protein CAWSPGQGETGELFF.

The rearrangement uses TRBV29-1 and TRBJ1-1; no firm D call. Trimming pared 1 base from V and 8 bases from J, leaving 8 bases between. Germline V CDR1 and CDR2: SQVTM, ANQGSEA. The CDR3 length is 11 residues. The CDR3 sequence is CSVEVSQEAFF. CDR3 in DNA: TGCAGCGTTGAAGTTTCACAGGAAGCTTTCTTT.

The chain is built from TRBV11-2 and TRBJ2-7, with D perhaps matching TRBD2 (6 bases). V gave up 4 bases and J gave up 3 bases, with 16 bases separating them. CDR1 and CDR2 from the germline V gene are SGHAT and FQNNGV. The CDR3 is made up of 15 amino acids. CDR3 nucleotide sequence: TGTGCCAGCAGCTCCACCGCGCAGGGAGGCTACGAGCAGTACTTC. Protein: CASSSTAQGGYEQYF.

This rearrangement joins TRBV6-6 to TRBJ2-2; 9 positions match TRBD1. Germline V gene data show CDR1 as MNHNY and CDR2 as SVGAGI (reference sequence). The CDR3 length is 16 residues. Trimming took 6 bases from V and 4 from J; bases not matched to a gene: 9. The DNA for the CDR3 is TGTGCCAGCAGGCAACAGGGGACAGGGACCACCGGGGAGCTGTTTTTT. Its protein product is CASRQQGTGTTGELFF.

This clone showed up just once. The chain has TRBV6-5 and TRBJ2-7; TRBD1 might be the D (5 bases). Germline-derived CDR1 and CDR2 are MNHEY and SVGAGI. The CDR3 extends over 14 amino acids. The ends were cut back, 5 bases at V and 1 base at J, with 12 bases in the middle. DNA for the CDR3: TGTGCCAGCAGTGAGGCAGGGCGTTCCTACGAGCAGTACTTC. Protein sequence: CASSEAGRSYEQYF.

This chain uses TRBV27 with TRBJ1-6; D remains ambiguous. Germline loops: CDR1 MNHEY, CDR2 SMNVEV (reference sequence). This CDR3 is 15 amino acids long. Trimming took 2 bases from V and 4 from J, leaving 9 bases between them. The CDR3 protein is CASSLGYPYNSPLHF. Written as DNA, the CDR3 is TGTGCCAGCAGTTTAGGATACCCTTATAATTCACCCCTCCACTTT.

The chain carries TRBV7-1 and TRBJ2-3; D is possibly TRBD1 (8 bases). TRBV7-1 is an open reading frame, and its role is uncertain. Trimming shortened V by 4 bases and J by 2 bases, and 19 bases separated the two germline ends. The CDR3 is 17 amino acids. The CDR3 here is CASSFRQGRGYTDTQYF. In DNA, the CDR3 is TGTGCCAGCAGCTTCAGACAGGGGAGGGGATACACAGATACGCAGTATTTT.

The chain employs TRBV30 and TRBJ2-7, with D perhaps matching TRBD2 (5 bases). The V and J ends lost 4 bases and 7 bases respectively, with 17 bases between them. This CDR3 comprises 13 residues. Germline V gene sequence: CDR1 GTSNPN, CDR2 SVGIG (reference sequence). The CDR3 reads CAWTLGALGEQYF. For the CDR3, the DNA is TGTGCCTGGACCTTGGGAGCCTTGGGGGAGCAGTACTTC.

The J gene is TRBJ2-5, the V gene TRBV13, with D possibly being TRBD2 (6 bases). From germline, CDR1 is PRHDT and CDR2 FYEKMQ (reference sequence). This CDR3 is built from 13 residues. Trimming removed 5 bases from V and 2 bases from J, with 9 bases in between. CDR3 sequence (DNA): TGTGCCAGCAGCCCCGCGGGGCAAGAGACCCAGTACTTC. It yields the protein CASSPAGQETQYF.

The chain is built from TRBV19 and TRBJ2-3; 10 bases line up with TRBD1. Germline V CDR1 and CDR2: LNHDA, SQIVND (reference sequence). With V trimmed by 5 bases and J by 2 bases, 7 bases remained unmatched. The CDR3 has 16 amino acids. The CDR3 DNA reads TGTGCCAGTAGTGCAGACAGGGGGCAGGACACAGATACGCAGTATTTT. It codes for CASSADRGQDTDTQYF.

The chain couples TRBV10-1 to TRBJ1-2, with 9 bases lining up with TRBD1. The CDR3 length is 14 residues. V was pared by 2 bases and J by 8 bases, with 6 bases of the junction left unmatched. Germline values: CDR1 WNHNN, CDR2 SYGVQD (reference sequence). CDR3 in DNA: TGCGCCAGCAGTGAGGAGGGACAGGGCGAAGGCTACACCTTC. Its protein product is CASSEEGQGEGYTF.

CDR3 residues: CASSILIFYNEQFF. In nucleotides, the CDR3 is TGTGCCAGTAGTATATTAATCTTTTACAATGAGCAGTTCTTC. J is TRBJ2-1 and V is TRBV19; D is ambiguous. Trimming took off 2 bases at V and 4 bases at J, with 9 bases between the two ends. The germline gives CDR1 LNHDA, CDR2 SQIVND (reference sequence). The CDR3 loop spans 14 amino acids. The full variable domain, its missing parts supplied by reference TRBV19 and TRBJ2-1, is DGGITQSPKYLFRKEGQNVTLSCEQNLNHDAMYWYRQDPGQGLRLIYYSQIVNDFQKGDIAEGYSVSREKKESFPLTVTSAQKNPTAFYLCASSILIFYNEQFFGPGTRLTVL.

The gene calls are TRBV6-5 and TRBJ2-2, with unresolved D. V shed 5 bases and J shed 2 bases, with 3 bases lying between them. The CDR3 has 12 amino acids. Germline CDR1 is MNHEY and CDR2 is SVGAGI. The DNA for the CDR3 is TGTGCCAGCAGTCCAAACACCGGGGAGCTGTTTTTT. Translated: CASSPNTGELFF.